This T cell receptor beta chain was identified in a study of shared clonotypes between healthy human individuals. The wider study: The people who gave samples were a couple of women and a few men aged 18 to 49. Points from the study as a whole: Apart from blood, nothing was sampled; tissue repertoires likely differ.

CDR3 length equals 16 residues. Germline V lookup: CDR1 MGHDK, CDR2 SYGVNS. V was clipped by 2 bases and J by 1 base, with 12 bases between them. Measured with immunoSEQ multiplex PCR; TCRdb has only the in-frame clones, and not every one. The table lists some 490,000 clones, approximately 84% of them singletons. There were only Caucasian adults among the donors, and all lived in Nashville, Tennessee. As concerns this clone: Its cognate antigen is unknown. Only one base separates this from a far larger clonotype, so it likely reflects a read error.

Sequencing was carried out using PBMCs. This TCR came from a middle-aged woman in good health. Some clones in this sample may be carry-over from other donors' samples. The chain couples TRBV25-1 to TRBJ1-3; maybe TRBD1 (5 bases). The CDR3 nucleotides are TGTGCCAGCAGTGAAAAGGCGGGGGTGTCTGGAAACACCATATATTTT. Its protein is CASSEKAGVSGNTIYF.